Listed below are T cell receptor beta chains from one sample, sequenced in a study of T-cell reconstitution after alpha-beta-depleted transplantation in children. MiXCR, applied by TCRdb to the PCR reads, yields one record per CDR3 protein. The table records about 590,000 distinct CDR3 sequences, approximately 12% of them present only once. The sample was PBMCs, mostly from graft donor cells, taken 360 days after TCRalphabeta/CD19-depleted stem cell transplant. The origin of the receptors is a male patient aged 10-17 years who had a stem cell transplant for acute myeloid leukemia, so the T cells may come from the graft donor. CDR3s include the opening cysteine and the closing phenylalanine or tryptophan. D genes are given only for firm matches. The size field is filled for only some rows; it gives once, few, many or a size class.

d_call: -
j_call: TRBJ1-4
clone_size: -
v_call: TRBV12-3/TRBV12-4
cdr3_aa: CASSYRTATRTNEKLFF
cdr3_nt: TGTGCCAGCAGTTACCGGACAGCCACGAGGACTAATGAAAAACTGTTTTTT

d_call: TRBD2
j_call: TRBJ2-7
clone_size: few
v_call: TRBV27
cdr3_aa: CASSLRLAGRASSYEQYF
cdr3_nt: TGTGCCAGCAGTTTACGGCTAGCGGGACGCGCGAGCTCCTACGAGCAGTACTTC

d_call: TRBD1
j_call: TRBJ2-7
clone_size: -
v_call: TRBV12-3/TRBV12-4
cdr3_aa: CASSFRQGTPYEQYF
cdr3_nt: TGTGCCAGCAGTTTCCGACAGGGTACCCCGTACGAGCAGTACTTC

d_call: TRBD2
j_call: TRBJ2-7
clone_size: few
v_call: TRBV6-5
cdr3_aa: CASSYLLAGDVYEQYF
cdr3_nt: TGTGCCAGCAGTTACCTACTAGCGGGAGATGTCTACGAGCAGTACTTC

d_call: -
j_call: TRBJ2-2
clone_size: -
v_call: TRBV5-1
cdr3_aa: CASSLGWTTGELFF
cdr3_nt: TGCGCCAGCAGCTTGGGCTGGACTACCGGGGAGCTGTTTTTT

d_call: TRBD1
j_call: TRBJ1-1
clone_size: few
v_call: TRBV5-4
cdr3_aa: CASSSHRTGGRGGAFF
cdr3_nt: TGTGCCAGCAGCTCACACCGCACAGGGGGCCGAGGGGGAGCTTTCTTT

d_call: TRBD2
j_call: TRBJ2-7
clone_size: -
v_call: TRBV5-1
cdr3_aa: CASSSGLAGVDTTYEQYF
cdr3_nt: TGCGCCAGCAGCTCGGGACTAGCGGGAGTTGACACTACCTACGAGCAGTACTTC

d_call: -
j_call: TRBJ2-7
clone_size: -
v_call: TRBV2
cdr3_aa: CASSEAWAQSGEQYF
cdr3_nt: TGTGCCAGCAGTGAAGCTTGGGCGCAATCGGGGGAGCAGTACTTC

d_call: TRBD2
j_call: TRBJ2-1
clone_size: few
v_call: TRBV7-3
cdr3_aa: CASSLKAPGLAAEASYNEQFF
cdr3_nt: TGTGCCAGCAGCTTAAAGGCCCCGGGACTAGCGGCAGAAGCCTCCTACAATGAGCAGTTCTTC

d_call: -
j_call: TRBJ2-5
clone_size: -
v_call: TRBV24-1
cdr3_aa: CATSDLPPLQGNEETQYF
cdr3_nt: TGTGCCACCAGTGATTTGCCCCCATTACAGGGAAACGAAGAGACCCAGTACTTC

d_call: -
j_call: TRBJ2-5
clone_size: -
v_call: TRBV10-3
cdr3_aa: CAIRNTLGGDMETQYF
cdr3_nt: TGTGCCATCAGAAACACCCTTGGCGGGGACATGGAGACCCAGTACTTC

d_call: TRBD2
j_call: TRBJ2-1
clone_size: many
v_call: TRBV7-3
cdr3_aa: CASSLRLLVRAGENNEQFF
cdr3_nt: TGTGCCAGCAGCTTAAGGCTACTCGTCCGAGCGGGAGAAAACAATGAGCAGTTCTTC

d_call: -
j_call: TRBJ2-6
clone_size: -
v_call: TRBV29-1
cdr3_aa: CSVPGTQSGANVLTF
cdr3_nt: TGCAGCGTGCCCGGGACCCAGTCTGGGGCCAACGTCCTGACTTTC

d_call: TRBD2
j_call: TRBJ2-1
clone_size: -
v_call: TRBV4-2
cdr3_aa: CASSQDPGGGSYNEQFF
cdr3_nt: TGTGCCAGCAGCCAAGATCCCGGCGGGGGCTCCTACAATGAGCAGTTCTTC

d_call: -
j_call: TRBJ2-7
clone_size: many
v_call: TRBV28
cdr3_aa: CASSLARWKAGSYEQYF
cdr3_nt: TGTGCCAGCAGTTTAGCCCGCTGGAAGGCGGGGTCCTACGAGCAGTACTTC

d_call: -
j_call: TRBJ2-1
clone_size: -
v_call: TRBV20-1
cdr3_aa: CSANRRTTYNEQFF
cdr3_nt: TGCAGTGCTAACAGGCGGACCACCTACAATGAGCAGTTCTTC

d_call: TRBD2
j_call: TRBJ2-2
clone_size: few
v_call: TRBV4-3
cdr3_aa: CASSRNPPGLAGGPAGELFF
cdr3_nt: TGCGCCAGCAGCCGGAACCCCCCGGGACTAGCGGGAGGGCCGGCCGGGGAGCTGTTTTTT

d_call: -
j_call: TRBJ2-1
clone_size: many
v_call: TRBV29-1
cdr3_aa: CSVILNNEQFF
cdr3_nt: TGCAGCGTTATCCTCAACAATGAGCAGTTCTTC

d_call: TRBD2
j_call: TRBJ2-2
clone_size: few
v_call: TRBV5-6
cdr3_aa: CASSLPWLAAGELFF
cdr3_nt: TGTGCCAGCAGCCTGCCATGGCTAGCGGCCGGGGAGCTGTTTTTT

d_call: TRBD2
j_call: TRBJ2-1
clone_size: few
v_call: TRBV7-3
cdr3_aa: CASKAGVGNEQFF
cdr3_nt: TGTGCCAGCAAAGCGGGAGTGGGCAATGAGCAGTTCTTC

d_call: TRBD2
j_call: TRBJ2-5
clone_size: few
v_call: TRBV28
cdr3_aa: CASSLLGLGQYF
cdr3_nt: TGTGCCAGCAGTTTATTGGGACTAGGACAGTACTTC

d_call: -
j_call: TRBJ1-1
clone_size: many
v_call: TRBV5-1
cdr3_aa: CASSVSGKNTEAFF
cdr3_nt: TGCGCCAGCAGTGTTTCAGGGAAGAACACTGAAGCTTTCTTT

d_call: -
j_call: TRBJ1-5
clone_size: few
v_call: TRBV6-2/TRBV6-3
cdr3_aa: CASSYSGGARQPQHF
cdr3_nt: TGTGCCAGCAGTTACTCGGGGGGGGCGCGGCAGCCCCAGCATTTT

d_call: -
j_call: TRBJ2-7
clone_size: -
v_call: TRBV2
cdr3_aa: CASIEGDSYEQYF
cdr3_nt: TGTGCCAGCATTGAGGGGGATTCCTACGAGCAGTACTTC